Each of the 15 T cell receptor beta chains below was sequenced from the same sample in a study of CD8 T cells in ankylosing spondylitis. TCRdb ran MiXCR on the 5' RACE reads and lists one entry per CDR3 protein. The sample holds 300,000 to 350,000 distinct CDR3 sequences, 20% to 25% seen once. What was sequenced was blood, either unsorted or a sorted T cell fraction (not recorded which). Receptor source: a female donor with ankylosing spondylitis or in good health (not recorded which).

CDR3 in amino acids: CASSLAPDFTTDTQYF. The CDR3 coding sequence is TGTGCCAGCAGCTTAGCCCCGGACTTTACCACAGATACGCAGTATTTT. The J gene is TRBJ2-3, the V gene TRBV7-2, with D possibly being TRBD2 (5 bases). This CDR3 spans 16 amino acids. Germline CDR1 is SGHTA and CDR2 is FQGNSA. With 0 bases removed from V and 2 bases from J, the gap between germline ends came to 12 bases.

This clonotype was detected only a few times. This sequence joins TRBV7-6 and TRBJ2-3; the D is unclear. There are 15 residues in the CDR3. Germline V gene sequence: CDR1 SGHVS, CDR2 FNYEAQ. Between the trimmed V and J ends, which lost 5 bases and 2 bases, there was a span of 14 bases. The CDR3 coding sequence is TGTGCCAGCAGCCTGGGATGGGCAGTCACAGATACGCAGTATTTT. This gives the protein CASSLGWAVTDTQYF.

This clonotype came up a few times. The J gene is TRBJ2-7, the V gene TRBV5-6; TRBD2 might be the D (5 bases). The V end was cut by 4 bases, the J end by 7 bases, with 12 bases between. Germline CDR1 and CDR2: SGHDT and YYEEEE. The length of the CDR3 is 12 residues. DNA for the CDR3: TGTGCCAGCAGCCCCCGGCCGGGGGAGCAGTACTTC. Translation gives CASSPRPGEQYF. The full variable domain, its missing parts supplied by reference TRBV5-6 and TRBJ2-7, is DAGVTQSPTHLIKTRGQQVTLRCSPKSGHDTVSWYQQALGQGPQFIFQYYEEEERQRGNFPDRFSGHQFPNYSSELNVNALLLGDSALYLCASSPRPGEQYFGPGTRLTVT.

This clonotype turned up a few times. CDR3 loop: CASRLWASGRLNTGELFF. The DNA of the CDR3 is TGTGCCAGCAGGCTTTGGGCTAGCGGGAGACTAAACACCGGGGAGCTGTTTTTT. This chain uses TRBV2 with TRBJ2-2; TRBD2 matches at 10 bases. Germline V gives CDR1 SNHLY, CDR2 FYNNEI. V lost 6 bases to trimming and J lost 2 bases; unmatched junction nucleotides: 12. The CDR3 sequence is 18 residues long.

This clonotype was recorded once. V gene TRBV6-1 combines with J gene TRBJ2-2; D possibly matches TRBD1 or TRBD2 (7 bases each). Looked up from germline, CDR1 is MNHNS and CDR2 is SASEGT. This CDR3 is 15 amino acids long. Deletions cut 6 bases from V and 1 base from J, with 12 bases between. The CDR3 nucleotides are TGTGCCAGCAGAACAGGGGAGGGGAACACCGGGGAGCTGTTTTTT. This codes for CASRTGEGNTGELFF.

This clonotype occurred a few times. This chain connects TRBV29-1 to TRBJ2-5; no reliable D call. The CDR3 consists of 11 residues. Trimming took off 6 bases at V and 5 bases at J, with 10 bases between the two ends. CDR1 is SQVTM and CDR2 is ANQGSEA in the germline V gene. In DNA, the CDR3 is TGCAGCGTCGTCAGCCGGGAGACCCAGTACTTC. Residues: CSVVSRETQYF.

This clonotype has more than one count but fewer than ten. The gene calls are TRBV30 and TRBJ2-1; a possible D gene is TRBD2 (5 bases). Between the trimmed V and J ends, which lost 5 bases and 10 bases, there was a span of 15 bases. Germline V gene sequence: CDR1 GTSNPN, CDR2 SVGIG (reference sequence). This CDR3 spans 12 amino acids. The CDR3 region has the DNA TGTGCCTGGGCCCCGAGGGCCGGGGAGCAGTTCTTC. Its protein product is CAWAPRAGEQFF.

The rearrangement links TRBV20-1 to TRBJ2-1; a possible D gene is TRBD2 (6 bases). This CDR3 has 14 residues. Per the germline V gene, CDR1 is DFQATT and CDR2 is SNEGSKA (reference sequence). V was cut by 6 bases and J by 8 bases, with 20 bases left in between. CDR3 loop: CSALSPEGLHEQFF. CDR3 DNA: TGCAGTGCCCTGTCGCCGGAGGGCCTGCATGAGCAGTTCTTC.

This clonotype was recorded many times. The rearrangement links TRBV20-1 to TRBJ2-5; D is unresolved. Trimming left V 3 bases short and J 4 bases short, with 6 bases between. This CDR3 contains 11 residues. From germline, CDR1 is DFQATT and CDR2 SNEGSKA (reference sequence). The CDR3 coding sequence is TGCAGTGCTAGCAAGCGAGAGACCCAGTACTTC. The encoded protein is CSASKRETQYF.

The J gene is TRBJ2-3, the V gene TRBV20-1, with 10 bases identical to TRBD2. The V segment lost 0 bases and the J segment 6 bases; nucleotides outside the gene matches: 6. CDR1 is DFQATT, CDR2 SNEGSKA, per germline (reference sequence). The CDR3 is 15 residues long. The CDR3 reads CSARDGVAGGDTQYF. The CDR3 region has the DNA TGCAGTGCTAGAGATGGGGTAGCGGGAGGTGATACGCAGTATTTT.

The rearrangement uses TRBV20-1 and TRBJ1-2; a possible D gene is TRBD1 (5 bases). Germline lookup yields CDR1 DFQATT and CDR2 SNEGSKA (reference sequence). Trimming left V 4 bases short and J 0 bases short, with 9 bases between. The CDR3 spans 13 residues. The CDR3 reads CSAMGRANYGYTF. CDR3 DNA sequence: TGCAGTGCTATGGGGCGGGCTAACTATGGCTACACCTTC.

This clonotype was observed a few times. J is TRBJ1-5 and V is TRBV12-3 or TRBV12-4; 8 nucleotides align to TRBD1. This CDR3 contains 14 residues. J was trimmed by 6 bases and V by 1 base; bases with no gene match: 2. The CDR3 nucleotides read TGTGCCAGCAGTTTAGGACAGGGGAGTCAGCCCCAGCATTTT. Translated, it gives CASSLGQGSQPQHF.

This chain uses TRBV20-1 with TRBJ2-1; the D gene is possibly TRBD2 (5 bases). V lost 5 bases and J lost 1, with 15 bases in between. The CDR3 is made up of 15 amino acids. Looked up from germline, CDR1 is DFQATT and CDR2 is SNEGSKA (reference sequence). The CDR3: CSALSGEGSYNEQFF. The CDR3 nucleotides are TGCAGTGCTTTAAGCGGAGAAGGGTCCTACAATGAGCAGTTCTTC.

The V gene is TRBV20-1, the J gene TRBJ1-1; D remains ambiguous. CDR3 length: 12 residues. Trimming removed 2 bases at V and 8 bases at J, with 12 bases between. Per germline, CDR1 DFQATT and CDR2 SNEGSKA (reference sequence). CDR3 region: CSARRQLIEAFF. The DNA for the CDR3 is TGCAGTGCTAGACGGCAGCTGATAGAAGCTTTCTTT.

The V and J genes are TRBV7-9 and TRBJ2-7, with a tentative D call TRBD2 (5 bases). The CDR3 runs 14 residues. Between the trimmed V and J ends, which lost 3 bases and 7 bases, there was a span of 16 bases. Germline values: CDR1 SEHNR, CDR2 FQNEAQ (reference sequence). The CDR3 region is CASSFNREVEEQYF. The DNA of the CDR3 is TGTGCCAGCAGCTTCAACCGGGAAGTGGAAGAGCAGTACTTC.